This T cell receptor beta chain is from a study of glioma-infiltrating T cells after dendritic cell vaccination. About the study: Glioblastoma patients came from Phase I and II dendritic cell vaccination trials.

Concerning this clone itself: Antigen: not known.

Between the trimmed V and J ends, which lost 5 bases and 4 bases, there was a span of 13 bases. The CDR3 has 14 residues. Germline V gene sequence: CDR1 SGHDT, CDR2 YYEEEE. The repertoire was sequenced with immunoSEQ multiplex PCR; TCRdb's copy has only in-frame clones and lacks some. Of roughly 41,000 clones listed, approximately 80% are singletons. Study outcomes and limitations: Estimated pretreatment TIL content predicted outcome after dendritic cell vaccination.

The J gene is TRBJ2-1, the V gene TRBV5-6; D is uncertain. The input for sequencing was blood, taken before dendritic cell vaccination. This clonotype was obtained from a human donor with glioblastoma. The CDR3 nucleotides are TGTGCCAGCAGATTCATGGGCCGATACAATGAGCAGTTCTTC. Translating it yields CASRFMGRYNEQFF.